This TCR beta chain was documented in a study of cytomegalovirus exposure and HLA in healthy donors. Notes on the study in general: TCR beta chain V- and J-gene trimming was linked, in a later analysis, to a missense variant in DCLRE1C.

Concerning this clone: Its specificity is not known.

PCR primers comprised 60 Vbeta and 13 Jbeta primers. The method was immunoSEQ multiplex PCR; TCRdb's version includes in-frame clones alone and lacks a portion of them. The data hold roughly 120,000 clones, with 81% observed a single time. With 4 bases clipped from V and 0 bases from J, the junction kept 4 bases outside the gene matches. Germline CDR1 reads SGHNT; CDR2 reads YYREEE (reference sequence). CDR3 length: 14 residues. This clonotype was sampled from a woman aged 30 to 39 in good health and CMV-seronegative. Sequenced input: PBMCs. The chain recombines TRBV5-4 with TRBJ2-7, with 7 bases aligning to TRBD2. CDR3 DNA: TGTGCCAGCAGCCCGGGAGGTCTCTCCTACGAGCAGTACTTC. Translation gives CASSPGGLSYEQYF. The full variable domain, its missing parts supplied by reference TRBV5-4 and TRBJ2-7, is ETGVTQSPTHLIKTRGQQVTLRCSSQSGHNTVSWYQQALGQGPQFIFQYYREEENGRGNFPPRFSGLQFPNYSSELNVNALELDDSALYLCASSPGGLSYEQYFGPGTRLTVT.